Shown below are 23 T cell receptor beta chains from a single sample sequenced in a study of CD8 T cells in ankylosing spondylitis. The study's findings and limits: Seemingly characteristic of ankylosing spondylitis blood was a TCR beta motif consisting of about 8 highly homologous variants.

MiXCR was run by TCRdb on the 5' RACE reads, yielding one entry per CDR3 protein. The profile shows roughly 350,000 distinct CDR3 sequences, around 7.6% of them singletons. No antigen is known for these receptors. Sequenced: blood, either unsorted or a sorted T cell fraction (not recorded which). The receptor set was obtained from a male donor with ankylosing spondylitis.

This clonotype was recorded many times. Mismatch with germline at one junction end may stem from a read error. The rearrangement joins TRBV6-5 to TRBJ1-1; D gene uncertain. CDR3 length equals 14 residues. The germline V gene has CDR1 MNHEY and CDR2 SVGAGI. The CDR3 region is CASSYSNRNAEAFF. Here the CDR3 DNA reads TGTGCCAGCAGTTACTCTAATAGGAACGCTGAAGCTTTCTTT.

The CDR3 here is CASSRGTGAYNEQFF. The CDR3 region has the DNA TGTGCCAGCAGCCGGGGGACAGGAGCTTACAATGAGCAGTTCTTC. The chain uses TRBV7-9 and TRBJ2-1; 8 bases line up with TRBD1. The CDR3 is made up of 15 amino acids. The V gene end was trimmed by 5 bases and the J gene end by 4 bases; junction bases not matched to a gene: 7. Germline V gene data show CDR1 as SEHNR and CDR2 as FQNEAQ (reference sequence).

This clonotype was seen at least ten times. The J gene is TRBJ2-1, the V gene TRBV12-3 or TRBV12-4, with 7 bases fitting TRBD1. This CDR3 has 16 residues. The trim removed 4 bases at V and 5 bases at J, leaving 11 bases unmatched. The CDR3 nucleotides are TGTGCCAGCAGTTCGAGCAGGGGGATGGGGGACAATGAGCAGTTCTTC. The encoded protein is CASSSSRGMGDNEQFF.

This clonotype has only a few counts. V is TRBV12-3 or TRBV12-4 and J is TRBJ2-3; 8 bases match TRBD1. The CDR3 runs to 15 residues. Trimming at V came to 1 base and at J to 5 bases, leaving 5 bases not matched to a gene. The CDR3 nucleotides read TGTGCCAGCAGTTTAGGGGGACAGGCGGGAGATACGCAGTATTTT. It specifies CASSLGGQAGDTQYF.

This clonotype was counted between two and nine times. The V gene is TRBV20-1, the J gene TRBJ2-5; TRBD2 matches at 8 bases. CDR1 and CDR2 (germline): DFQATT, SNEGSKA (reference sequence). The CDR3 spans 15 residues. V gave up 6 bases and J gave up 2 bases; unmatched junction bases: 11. The CDR3 is CSAASGREVQETQYF. In DNA, the CDR3 is TGCAGTGCGGCGTCCGGGCGGGAGGTTCAAGAGACCCAGTACTTC.

The V gene is TRBV4-1, the J gene TRBJ2-7; perhaps TRBD1 as D (6 bases). Germline V gene lookup returns CDR1 MGHRA and CDR2 YSYEKL. This CDR3 contains 15 residues. The V end lost 1 base, the J end lost 3 bases, and 13 bases lay between the germline ends. The CDR3 DNA is TGCGCCAGCAGCCAAGCCGGGACATATTACTACGAGCAGTACTTC. Amino acid sequence: CASSQAGTYYYEQYF.

This clonotype was seen a handful of times. The chain is built from TRBV7-3 and TRBJ2-1, with D unresolved. This CDR3 contains 13 residues. V lost 0 bases and J 9 bases, leaving 9 bases between the germline ends. Germline V gene data show CDR1 as SGHTA and CDR2 as FQGTGA. The CDR3 DNA follows: TGTGCCAGCAGCTTAACTCCCGCGAGTGAGCAGTTCTTC. It specifies CASSLTPASEQFF.

The chain couples TRBV3-1 to TRBJ2-7; TRBD1 aligns across 9 bases. The CDR3 is 13 amino acids. Germline V gene data show CDR1 as LGHDT and CDR2 as YNNKEL (reference sequence). J gave up 6 bases and V 4 bases, and 4 bases lay outside the gene matches. The CDR3 here is CASSLGQGSEQYF. For the CDR3, the DNA is TGTGCCAGCAGCCTGGGACAGGGTTCCGAGCAGTACTTC.

This clonotype has more than one count but fewer than ten. The gene calls are TRBV29-1 and TRBJ2-7; 10 bases line up with TRBD1. With 0 bases clipped from V and 4 bases from J, the junction kept 9 bases outside the gene matches. The germline V gene encodes CDR1 SQVTM and CDR2 ANQGSEA. There are 16 residues in the CDR3. CDR3 residues: CSVEDRRGQGFYEQYF. CDR3 nucleotide sequence: TGCAGCGTTGAAGATCGAAGGGGACAGGGGTTTTACGAGCAGTACTTC.

This clonotype has a count of ten or more. The V and J genes are TRBV19 and TRBJ2-1, with a weak D call TRBD2 (6 bases). The CDR3 spans 13 residues. V dropped 11 bases and J dropped 7 bases, with 18 bases sitting between them. Germline CDR1 is LNHDA and CDR2 is SQIVND (reference sequence). The chain's CDR3 is CACSLRRDNEQFF. CDR3 nucleotide sequence: TGTGCCTGCTCACTGAGGCGGGATAATGAGCAGTTCTTC.

This chain joins TRBV20-1 and TRBJ2-1; no clear D. This CDR3 is built from 11 residues. Germline V gene data show CDR1 as DFQATT and CDR2 as SNEGSKA (reference sequence). V shed 5 bases and J shed 4 bases, with 6 bases lying between them. DNA for the CDR3: TGCAGTGCTCCCGGGTACAATGAGCAGTTCTTC. The encoded protein is CSAPGYNEQFF.

This clonotype was seen at least ten times. The chain recombines TRBV12-3 or TRBV12-4 with TRBJ2-5, with D hard to call. The CDR3 has 13 residues. The V end was cut by 3 bases, the J end by 5 bases, with 10 bases between. The DNA of the CDR3 is TGTGCCAGCAGTTTTGCAGCTTCGGAGACCCAGTACTTC. Residues: CASSFAASETQYF.

Only a few counts were recorded for this clonotype. The V gene is TRBV12-3 or TRBV12-4, the J gene TRBJ1-1; maybe TRBD1 (6 bases). The CDR3 has 13 residues. Trimming cost V 7 bases and J 5 bases, with 14 bases left between them. The CDR3 bases are TGTGCCAGCACCCCGCTGGGGGCAACTGAAGCTTTCTTT. It encodes CASTPLGATEAFF.

This clonotype was seen a few times. The chain employs TRBV10-3 and TRBJ2-5; the match to TRBD2 covers 10 bases. There are 15 residues in the CDR3. Germline CDR1 ENHRY, CDR2 SYGVKD. The ends lost 2 bases at V and 5 bases at J; junction bases unmatched: 5. CDR3 sequence reads: CAISEALAGEETQYF. The CDR3 DNA sequence: TGTGCCATCAGTGAGGCCCTAGCGGGAGAGGAGACCCAGTACTTC.

This clonotype was observed a handful of times. The genes are TRBV3-1 and TRBJ2-1; 14 bases fit TRBD2. The V gene end was trimmed by 2 bases and the J gene end by 0 bases; junction bases not matched to a gene: 9. Germline V lookup: CDR1 LGHDT, CDR2 YNNKEL (reference sequence). The CDR3 is made up of 20 amino acids. The CDR3 here is CASSQYGTSGSRRSYNEQFF. The CDR3 region has the DNA TGTGCCAGCAGCCAATACGGGACTAGCGGGAGTCGGCGCTCCTACAATGAGCAGTTCTTC.

This clonotype has more than one count but fewer than ten. J is TRBJ2-2 and V is TRBV12-3 or TRBV12-4, with D hard to call. Trimming removed 6 bases from V and 1 base from J, with 9 bases in between. The CDR3 contains 14 residues. This CDR3 is CASRPTENTGELFF. CDR3 nucleotide sequence: TGTGCCAGCAGGCCGACGGAGAACACCGGGGAGCTGTTTTTT.

This clonotype was counted a few times. J is TRBJ1-3 and V is TRBV4-1, with D unclear. Trimming took off 3 bases at V and 2 bases at J, with 14 bases between the two ends. This CDR3 has 16 amino acids. CDR1 is MGHRA and CDR2 is YSYEKL in the germline V gene. The CDR3 reads CASSHKGRGTGNTIYF. CDR3 nucleotides: TGCGCCAGCAGCCACAAAGGTCGGGGTACTGGAAACACCATATATTTT.

This clonotype was seen more than once but under ten times. The V call is TRBV5-5, the J call TRBJ1-1; TRBD1 aligns across 8 bases. The length of the CDR3 is 16 residues. V shed 2 bases, J shed 3 bases, and the junction held 9 bases outside the gene matches. Per germline, CDR1 SGHKS and CDR2 YYEKEE (reference sequence). The CDR3 loop is CASSFGAGGAYTEAFF. The CDR3 coding sequence is TGTGCCAGCAGCTTCGGGGCAGGGGGCGCGTACACTGAAGCTTTCTTT.

This clonotype showed up just a few times. V gene TRBV5-1 combines with J gene TRBJ2-7; D is uncertain. The V gene's germline CDR1 is SGHRS and CDR2 YFSETQ. V dropped 1 base and J dropped 3 bases, with 11 bases sitting between them. This CDR3 is built from 14 residues. The CDR3 nucleotides are TGCGCCAGCAGCTTGACCCCGCTGGACTACGAGCAGTACTTC. Translating it yields CASSLTPLDYEQYF.

In its sample, this clonotype was seen a few times. This rearrangement joins TRBV4-1 to TRBJ2-1, with unresolved D. This CDR3 has 13 residues. The ends were cut back, 6 bases at V and 8 bases at J, with 14 bases in the middle. Germline CDR1 and CDR2: MGHRA and YSYEKL. As DNA, the CDR3 is TGCGCCAGCAGTTTACTCCCTGGCGATGAGCAGTTCTTC. It is translated as CASSLLPGDEQFF.

The sample holds one count of this clonotype. The chain combines TRBV5-4 with TRBJ2-2; D uncertain. This CDR3 has 14 amino acids. V was clipped by 0 bases and J by 3 bases, with 6 bases between them. Germline V gene sequence: CDR1 SGHNT, CDR2 YYREEE (reference sequence). The CDR3 is CASSLALYTGELFF. The CDR3 nucleotides read TGTGCCAGCAGCTTGGCACTGTACACCGGGGAGCTGTTTTTT.

This clonotype was counted many times. The genes are TRBV5-8 and TRBJ2-4; maybe TRBD1 (5 bases). In germline, CDR1 is SGHTS, CDR2 YDEGEE. The germline V and J ends were trimmed by 4 bases and 2 bases, with 19 bases remaining between them. The CDR3 totals 17 residues. CDR3 amino acids: CASSLWGQGMTKNIQYF. The CDR3 DNA follows: TGTGCCAGCAGCCTCTGGGGCCAGGGCATGACCAAAAACATTCAGTACTTC.

The chain's CDR3 is CASGRSYTDTQYF. The CDR3 DNA follows: TGTGCTAGCGGGAGGTCTTACACAGATACGCAGTATTTT. The chain recombines TRBV7-8 with TRBJ2-3, with 10 bases fitting TRBD2. The CDR3 extends over 13 amino acids. Germline values: CDR1 SGHVS, CDR2 FQNEAQ.